This T cell receptor (beta chain) was captured in a study of blood T cells in healthy people across ages. Alongside a J-beta primer mix, a sample-barcoded 5' primer served in a second PCR lasting about 7 to 11 cycles. TCRdb reprocessed the 5' RACE reads with MiXCR, giving one entry per CDR3 protein. Counted here are about 840,000 distinct CDR3 sequences, 25% to 35% occurring once; the ten biggest clones make up roughly 10%. This clonotype was picked up many times. The data also belong to a second study, concerning T cells of mothers and their children.

Sequencing was performed on blood. The receptor comes from a woman aged 40 to 50 in good health.

DNA of the CDR3: TGTGCCAGCAGTGAAGTTAACGGGGAGCAGTACTTC. This sequence encodes CASSEVNGEQYF. The genes are TRBV2 and TRBJ2-7; D remains ambiguous. V gave up 1 base and J gave up 7 bases, with 8 bases separating them. The CDR3 runs to 12 residues. Per the germline V gene, CDR1 is SNHLY and CDR2 is FYNNEI. The variable domain in full, completed from reference TRBV2 and TRBJ2-7, reads EPEVTQTPSHQVTQMGQEVILRCVPISNHLYFYWYRQILGQKVEFLVSFYNNEISEKSEIFDDQFSVERPDGSNFTLKIRSTKLEDSAMYFCASSEVNGEQYFGPGTRLTVT.